The subject of this entry is one TCR beta chain. Its target is unknown. The TCR alpha and TCR beta cDNA libraries, bearing sample barcodes and UMIs, were generated by 5'RACE using constant-segment primers. TCRdb used MiXCR to reprocess the 5' RACE reads, holding one entry per CDR3 protein. The sample holds 300,000 to 350,000 distinct CDR3 sequences, more than 13% seen once. The sample belongs to a study of T-cell memory formation after mild COVID-19. General study points: Researchers found some responding clones in pre-infection memory, a sign that cross-reactive memory joined. While clones contracting from day 15 to 85 were balanced between CD4 and CD8, later expanders leaned CD4+.

Trimming shortened V by 2 bases and J by 15 bases, and 26 bases separated the two germline ends. Germline V lookup: CDR1 SGHDT, CDR2 YYEEEE. This CDR3 is 16 amino acids long. The gene calls are TRBV5-6 and TRBJ1-4, with D uncertain. The receptor was derived from a man between 18 and 35 years old who had mild COVID-19 (a few samples of this study predate the infection). Cell type and time point are not known. Material: PBMCs or a T cell subset sorted from them (not recorded which). This CDR3 reads CASSLRATSSHVRMFF. The CDR3 bases are TGTGCCAGCAGCTTACGGGCCACCTCATCTCATGTCAGGATGTTTTTT.